This TCR beta chain was identified in a study of blood T cell repertoires in COVID-19. Data came from immunoSEQ multiplex PCR; TCRdb stores just in-frame clones and leaves some out. This table has about 290,000 clones, under 90% appearing once. V lost 5 bases and J 1 base, leaving 17 bases between the germline ends. Germline CDR1 is LNHDA and CDR2 is SQIVND (reference sequence). There are 16 residues in the CDR3. The chain carries TRBV19 and TRBJ1-2; D is perhaps TRBD1 (5 bases). The TCR was taken from a middle-aged woman who had recovered from COVID-19. Material for sequencing was PBMCs or T cells enriched from blood (not recorded which). The CDR3 here is CASSQAGVTDNYGYTF. CDR3 nucleotide sequence: TGTGCCAGTAGTCAGGCGGGGGTAACCGATAACTATGGCTACACCTTC.